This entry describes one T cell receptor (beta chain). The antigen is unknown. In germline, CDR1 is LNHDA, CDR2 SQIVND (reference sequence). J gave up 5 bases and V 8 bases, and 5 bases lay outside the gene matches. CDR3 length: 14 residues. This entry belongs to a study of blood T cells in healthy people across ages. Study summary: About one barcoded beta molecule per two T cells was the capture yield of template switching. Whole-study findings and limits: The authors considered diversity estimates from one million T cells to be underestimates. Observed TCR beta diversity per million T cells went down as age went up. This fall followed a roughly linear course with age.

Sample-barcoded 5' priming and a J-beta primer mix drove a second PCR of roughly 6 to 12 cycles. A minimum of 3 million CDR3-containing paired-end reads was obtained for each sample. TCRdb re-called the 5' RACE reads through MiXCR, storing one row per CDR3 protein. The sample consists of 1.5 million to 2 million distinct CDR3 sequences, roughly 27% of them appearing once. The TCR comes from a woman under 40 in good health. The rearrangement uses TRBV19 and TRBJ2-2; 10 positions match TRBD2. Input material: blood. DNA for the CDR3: TGTGCCAGTCAGCGGGGGGGCCCGACCGGGGAGCTGTTTTTT. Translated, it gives CASQRGGPTGELFF.